This T cell receptor beta chain was profiled in a study of T cells in Graves' hyperthyroidism and ophthalmopathy. Study-wide points: Ophthalmopathy onset followed model prediction by a median about six months. Among clonotypes expanded in thyroid above 0.001, most were also found in blood.

The source material, RNA transcripts, was used to amplify TCR beta CDR3 regions. The TCR CDR3 first-round RT-PCR relied on the HTBI primer set. TCRdb re-analysed the multiplex PCR reads in MiXCR, keeping a single row per CDR3 protein. The table records hundreds of thousands of distinct CDR3 sequences, about 15% of them present only once. Recently diagnosed hyperthyroidism of less than 2 months' duration affected patients aged 18 to 65. Diagnosis rested on symptoms, serum thyroxine and TRAb, thyroid ultrasound, and orbital computed tomography. As to this clonotype: Its specificity is not known.

This CDR3 has 15 amino acids. The V gene's germline CDR1 is MNHNS and CDR2 SASEGT. V lost 6 bases and J lost 5, with 19 bases in between. Sequencing was performed on blood. This TCR derives from a woman aged 18-30 years with Graves' hyperthyroidism. This chain connects TRBV6-1 to TRBJ2-5, with D possibly matching TRBD2 (6 bases). The CDR3 nucleotides read TGTGCCAGCAGCCCTCATGAGGGGAGGCCGGAGACCCAGTACTTC. It specifies CASSPHEGRPETQYF.